Below are 20 T cell receptor beta chains sequenced from a single sample in a study of shared clonotypes between healthy human individuals. Only in-frame clones appear in the TCRdb table, and some are missing; sequencing was by immunoSEQ multiplex PCR. The sample has more than 850,000 clones, about 80% seen once. The sequencing input was memory CD4+ T cells from PBMCs. As to subset: CD45RA-negative fraction. The source is a man aged 18-30 years in good health. Some clones in this sample may be carry-over from other donors' samples.

The chain uses TRBV6-5 and TRBJ1-5; D not certain. The CDR3 covers 15 residues. Germline V CDR1 and CDR2: MNHEY, SVGAGI. V lost 0 bases to trimming and J lost 2 bases, with 8 bases between them. The CDR3 reads CASSYSNKGNQPQHF. Written as DNA, the CDR3 is TGTGCCAGCAGTTACTCGAACAAGGGCAATCAGCCCCAGCATTTT.

This rearrangement joins TRBV11-2 to TRBJ2-1, with 16 bases lining up with TRBD2. Germline CDR1 SGHAT, CDR2 FQNNGV. Trimming took 4 bases from V and 9 from J; bases not matched to a gene: 12. CDR3 size: 18 residues. The CDR3 region has the DNA TGTGCCAGCAGCTCCACCCCGGGACTAGCGGGAGGGCCCAGTGAGCAGTTCTTC. This sequence encodes CASSSTPGLAGGPSEQFF.

The chain links TRBV9 to TRBJ2-1; the D gene is possibly TRBD1 (5 bases). V was shortened by 4 bases and J by 4 bases, with 9 bases between the two germline ends. Germline CDR1 is SGDLS and CDR2 is YYNGEE. This CDR3 has 13 residues. CDR3 nucleotides: TGTGCCAGCAGCATACAGGAGTACAATGAGCAGTTCTTC. Translated: CASSIQEYNEQFF.

V is TRBV14 and J is TRBJ2-7; possibly TRBD1 for D (6 bases). Germline V gives CDR1 SGHDN, CDR2 FVKESK. The length of the CDR3 is 16 residues. Deletions cut 4 bases from V and 4 bases from J, with 20 bases between. CDR3 region: CASSPFGPQGWYEQYF. Written as DNA, the CDR3 is TGTGCCAGCAGCCCTTTTGGACCACAGGGATGGTACGAGCAGTACTTC.

The chain combines TRBV6-5 with TRBJ1-3; D is perhaps TRBD1 (6 bases). The V gene's germline CDR1 is MNHEY and CDR2 SVGAGI. V was trimmed by 2 bases and J by 7 bases, leaving 12 bases between them. There are 14 residues in the CDR3. CDR3 sequence (DNA): TGTGCCAGCAGTTACGGGGGCTTCCCTAACACCATATATTTT. Translated: CASSYGGFPNTIYF.

A word on this clone: Other nucleotide sequences from this sample produce the same CDR3. The chain uses TRBV6-1 and TRBJ2-7; TRBD1 matches at 7 bases. The length of the CDR3 is 15 residues. Per the germline V gene, CDR1 is MNHNS and CDR2 is SASEGT. Losses at the gene ends were 0 bases for V and 3 bases for J; bases not matched to a gene: 5. This chain's CDR3 is CASSEARDRVYEQYF. CDR3 DNA: TGTGCCAGCAGTGAAGCGAGAGACAGGGTCTACGAGCAGTACTTC.

The V and J genes are TRBV5-5 and TRBJ2-7; 9 nucleotides agree with TRBD1. In germline, CDR1 is SGHKS, CDR2 YYEKEE (reference sequence). This CDR3 comprises 12 residues. V shed 6 bases and J 3 bases; nucleotides not matched to a gene: 1. CDR3 sequence (DNA): TGTGCCAGCACGGGACAGGGCTACGAGCAGTACTTC. This codes for CASTGQGYEQYF.

The chain recombines TRBV18 with TRBJ1-1; D is possibly TRBD1 (6 bases). Between the trimmed V and J ends, which lost 3 bases and 1 base, there was a span of 12 bases. CDR1 KGHSH and CDR2 LQKENI come from the germline V gene. CDR3 size: 15 residues. The DNA of the CDR3 is TGTGCCAGCTCACCTTGGACAGACCCGAACACTGAAGCTTTCTTT. Its protein product is CASSPWTDPNTEAFF.

This chain uses TRBV27 with TRBJ1-2, with TRBD1 matching over 8 bases. The V gene end was trimmed by 2 bases and the J gene end by 8 bases; junction bases not matched to a gene: 7. Germline values: CDR1 MNHEY, CDR2 SMNVEV (reference sequence). The CDR3 is 14 residues long. CDR3 DNA: TGTGCCAGCAGTTTAAGACAGGGGACCGACGGCTACACCTTC. Translating it yields CASSLRQGTDGYTF.

The J gene is TRBJ2-7, the V gene TRBV28; the match to TRBD2 covers 7 bases. The CDR3 length is 13 residues. Germline lookup yields CDR1 MDHEN and CDR2 SYDVKM. V shed 6 bases, J shed 2 bases, and the junction held 4 bases outside the gene matches. The CDR3 DNA is TGTGCCAGCAGATCCGGGGGGACCTACGAGCAGTACTTC. Protein: CASRSGGTYEQYF. Full variable domain (missing parts from reference TRBV28 and TRBJ2-7): DVKVTQSSRYLVKRTGEKVFLECVQDMDHENMFWYRQDPGLGLRLIYFSYDVKMKEKGDIPEGYSVSREKKERFSLILESASTNQTSMYLCASRSGGTYEQYFGPGTRLTVT.

This sequence joins TRBV29-1 and TRBJ2-2, with 11 bases that match TRBD2. The junction had 8 bases not matched to a gene; V was cut back by 6 bases and J by 2 bases. Germline CDR1 SQVTM, CDR2 ANQGSEA. This CDR3 spans 16 amino acids. CDR3 sequence: CSVRKGLAANTGELFF. In nucleotides, the CDR3 is TGCAGCGTCCGGAAGGGACTAGCGGCAAACACCGGGGAGCTGTTTTTT.

The rearrangement links TRBV5-4 to TRBJ2-1; 11 bases map to TRBD2. This CDR3 region has 16 residues. The trim removed 0 bases at V and 8 bases at J, leaving 7 bases unmatched. CDR1 SGHNT and CDR2 YYREEE come from the germline V gene (reference sequence). The CDR3 spells CASSLVGSGRGHEQFF. The DNA for the CDR3 is TGTGCCAGCAGCTTGGTGGGTAGCGGGAGGGGCCATGAGCAGTTCTTC.

Written as DNA, the CDR3 is TGTGCCAGCAGCCAACCGCGGGGGACGGGTTACGAGCAGTACTTC. It codes for CASSQPRGTGYEQYF. V usage is TRBV4-2 and J usage is TRBJ2-7; the match to TRBD2 covers 7 bases. The CDR3 sequence is 15 residues long. Germline CDR1 LGHNA, CDR2 YNFKEQ. After removal of 2 bases from V and 4 bases from J, the junction contained 8 bases not matched to a gene.

The CDR3 protein is CSVEGNSGSRNIQYF. The CDR3, as DNA: TGCAGCGTTGAAGGGAATAGCGGGAGTCGGAACATTCAGTACTTC. The chain carries TRBV29-1 and TRBJ2-4, with TRBD2 identical over 9 bases. V dropped 1 base and J dropped 7; count of bases not matched to a gene: 8. The CDR3 has 15 amino acids. Germline V gene sequence: CDR1 SQVTM, CDR2 ANQGSEA.

DNA of the CDR3: TGTGCCAGTAGTGTCGGGACAGGCAGCGCCAAAAACATTCAGTACTTC. Protein: CASSVGTGSAKNIQYF. This chain connects TRBV19 to TRBJ2-4, with 8 positions matching TRBD1. This CDR3 comprises 16 residues. CDR1 and CDR2 (germline): LNHDA, SQIVND (reference sequence). The trim removed 5 bases at V and 1 base at J, leaving 7 bases unmatched.

This clone was seen a handful of times. The rearrangement uses TRBV2 and TRBJ1-5; no definite D call. The V gene lost 7 bases and the J gene lost 0 bases, with 10 bases spanning the gap. In germline, CDR1 is SNHLY, CDR2 FYNNEI. CDR3 length: 14 amino acids. CDR3 sequence reads: CASTSGYSNQPQHF. CDR3 coding DNA: TGTGCCAGCACCAGTGGTTATAGCAATCAGCCCCAGCATTTT.

The V and J genes are TRBV27 and TRBJ2-1; possibly TRBD2 for D (6 bases). The CDR3 spans 17 residues. Germline CDR1 reads MNHEY; CDR2 reads SMNVEV (reference sequence). With 5 bases removed from V and 6 bases from J, the gap between germline ends came to 23 bases. The CDR3 DNA reads as TGTGCCAGCAGTCCCCTCCGCGGGGCAGGGTCATCCAATGAGCAGTTCTTC. Amino acid sequence: CASSPLRGAGSSNEQFF.

V gene TRBV4-1 combines with J gene TRBJ2-7, with 10 nucleotides matching TRBD2. V lost 4 bases to trimming and J lost 5 bases; unmatched junction nucleotides: 14. Germline V gene sequence: CDR1 MGHRA, CDR2 YSYEKL. The length of the CDR3 is 17 residues. The CDR3 region is CASSRQALAGAVHEQYF. DNA of the CDR3: TGCGCCAGCAGCCGCCAAGCTCTAGCGGGAGCTGTACACGAGCAGTACTTC.

The chain is built from TRBV5-1 and TRBJ1-4; the D gene is possibly TRBD1 (6 bases). This CDR3 comprises 13 residues. Germline-derived CDR1 and CDR2 are SGHRS and YFSETQ. With 5 bases removed from V and 6 bases from J, the gap between germline ends came to 11 bases. Here the CDR3 reads CASRPGVDEKLFF. The CDR3 DNA reads TGCGCCAGCAGACCAGGGGTGGATGAAAAACTGTTTTTT.

V gene TRBV5-1 combines with J gene TRBJ2-1, with D possibly called TRBD1 or TRBD2 (5 bases each). The ends were cut back, 7 bases at V and 7 bases at J, with 18 bases in the middle. In germline, CDR1 is SGHRS, CDR2 YFSETQ. This CDR3 spans 14 amino acids. CDR3 protein: CASGWGFRDNEQFF. CDR3 nucleotide sequence: TGCGCCAGCGGATGGGGGTTCCGTGATAATGAGCAGTTCTTC.